This record looks at one TCR beta chain sequence and its context. Profiled with immunoSEQ multiplex PCR; TCRdb holds only in-frame clones, not every one. The sample has about 190,000 clones, 76% seen once. The sample comes from a study of blood T cell repertoires in COVID-19. The CDR3 totals 16 residues. Germline V gene lookup returns CDR1 MDHEN and CDR2 SYDVKM. Trimming removed 6 bases from V and 8 bases from J; junction bases left unmatched: 7. The chain recombines TRBV28 with TRBJ2-1; 16 bases align to TRBD2. The specimen was PBMCs or T cells enriched from blood (not recorded which). This sequence originates from a woman in her 50s with acute COVID-19. CDR3 DNA sequence: TGTGCCAGCAGCCCGGGACTAGCGGGGGGGCTGGATGAGCAGTTCTTC. Protein product: CASSPGLAGGLDEQFF.